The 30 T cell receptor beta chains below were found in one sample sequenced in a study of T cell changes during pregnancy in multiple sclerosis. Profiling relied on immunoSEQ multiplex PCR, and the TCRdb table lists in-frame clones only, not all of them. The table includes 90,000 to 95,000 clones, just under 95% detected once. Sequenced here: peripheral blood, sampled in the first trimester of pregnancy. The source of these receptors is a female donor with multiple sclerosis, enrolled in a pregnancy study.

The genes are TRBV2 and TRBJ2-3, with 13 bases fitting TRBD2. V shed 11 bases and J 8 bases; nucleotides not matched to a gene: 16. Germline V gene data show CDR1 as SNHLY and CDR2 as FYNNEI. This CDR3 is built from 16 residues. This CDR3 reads CAGTGLLAGGPGTQYF. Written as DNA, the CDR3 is TGTGCCGGAACTGGGCTACTAGCGGGGGGGCCTGGTACGCAGTATTTT.

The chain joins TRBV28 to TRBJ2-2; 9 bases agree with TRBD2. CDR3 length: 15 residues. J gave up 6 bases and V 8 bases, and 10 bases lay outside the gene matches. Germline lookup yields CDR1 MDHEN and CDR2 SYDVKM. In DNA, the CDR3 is TGTGCCAGCGGGGGGACTAGCCCCAGGCCCGGGGAGCTGTTTTTT. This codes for CASGGTSPRPGELFF.

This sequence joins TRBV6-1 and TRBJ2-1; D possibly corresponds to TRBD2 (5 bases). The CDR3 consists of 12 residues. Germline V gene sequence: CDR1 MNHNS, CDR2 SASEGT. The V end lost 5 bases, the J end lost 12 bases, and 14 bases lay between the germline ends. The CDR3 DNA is TGTGCCAGCAGTTCCCTCGGGATCGGGCAGTTCTTC. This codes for CASSSLGIGQFF.

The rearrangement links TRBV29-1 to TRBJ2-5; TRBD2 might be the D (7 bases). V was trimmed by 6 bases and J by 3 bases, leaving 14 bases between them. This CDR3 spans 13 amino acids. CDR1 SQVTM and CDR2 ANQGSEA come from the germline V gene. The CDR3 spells CSVGTGREETQYF. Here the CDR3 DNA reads TGCAGCGTGGGCACAGGGAGGGAAGAGACCCAGTACTTC.

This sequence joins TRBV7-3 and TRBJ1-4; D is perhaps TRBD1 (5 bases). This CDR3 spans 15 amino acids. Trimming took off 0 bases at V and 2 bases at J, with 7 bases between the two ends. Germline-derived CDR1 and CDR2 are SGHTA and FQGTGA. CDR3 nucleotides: TGTGCCAGCAGCTTAACAGGGGCGACTAATGAAAAACTGTTTTTT. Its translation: CASSLTGATNEKLFF.

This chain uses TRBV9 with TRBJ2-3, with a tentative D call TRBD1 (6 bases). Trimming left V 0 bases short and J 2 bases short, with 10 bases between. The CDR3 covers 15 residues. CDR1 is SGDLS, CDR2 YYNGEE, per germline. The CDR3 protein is CASSVEDSFTDTQYF. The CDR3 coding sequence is TGTGCCAGCAGCGTAGAGGACAGCTTCACAGATACGCAGTATTTT.

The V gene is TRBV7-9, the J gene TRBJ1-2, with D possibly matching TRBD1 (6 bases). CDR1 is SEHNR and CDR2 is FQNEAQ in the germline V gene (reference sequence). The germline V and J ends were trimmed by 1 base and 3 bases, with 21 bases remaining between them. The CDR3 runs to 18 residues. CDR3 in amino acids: CASSLVGGEGVRYYGYTF. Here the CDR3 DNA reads TGTGCCAGCAGCTTAGTCGGGGGGGAGGGGGTCCGGTACTATGGCTACACCTTC. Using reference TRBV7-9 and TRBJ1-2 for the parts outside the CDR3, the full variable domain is DTGVSQNPRHKITKRGQNVTFRCDPISEHNRLYWYRQTLGQGPEFLTYFQNEAQLEKSRLLSDRFSAERPKGSFSTLEIQRTEQGDSAMYLCASSLVGGEGVRYYGYTFGSGTRLTVV.

The CDR3 sequence: CASSWGGINNEQFF. DNA for the CDR3: TGTGCCAGCAGCTGGGGGGGCATAAACAATGAGCAGTTCTTC. The chain is built from TRBV7-3 and TRBJ2-1; D perhaps matches TRBD2 (7 bases). The V end was cut by 4 bases, the J end by 5 bases, with 12 bases between. Germline CDR1 SGHTA, CDR2 FQGTGA. This CDR3 region has 14 residues.

This CDR3 reads CASSSSNEQFF. The CDR3 bases are TGTGCCAGCAGCTCTAGCAATGAGCAGTTCTTC. The chain joins TRBV5-4 to TRBJ2-1; D is unresolved. In germline, CDR1 is SGHNT, CDR2 YYREEE (reference sequence). Trimming removed 3 bases from V and 6 bases from J, with 4 bases in between. The CDR3 length is 11 residues.

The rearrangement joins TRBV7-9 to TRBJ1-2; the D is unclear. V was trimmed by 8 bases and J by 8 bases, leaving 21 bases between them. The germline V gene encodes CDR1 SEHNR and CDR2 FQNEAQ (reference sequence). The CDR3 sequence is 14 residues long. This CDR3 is CASSFDGEGRGYTF. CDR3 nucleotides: TGTGCCAGCTCTTTCGACGGGGAAGGGAGGGGCTACACCTTC.

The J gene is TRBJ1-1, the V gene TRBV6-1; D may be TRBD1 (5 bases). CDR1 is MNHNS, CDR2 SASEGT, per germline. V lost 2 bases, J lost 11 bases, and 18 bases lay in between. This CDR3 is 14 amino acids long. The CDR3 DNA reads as TGTGCCAGCAGTGAAATCTCGGTCAGGGTTGGCGCTTTCTTT. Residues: CASSEISVRVGAFF.

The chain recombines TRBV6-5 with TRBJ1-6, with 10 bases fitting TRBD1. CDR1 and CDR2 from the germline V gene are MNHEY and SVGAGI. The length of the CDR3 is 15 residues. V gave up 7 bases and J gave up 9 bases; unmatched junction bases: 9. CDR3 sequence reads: CASIKRRDRGSPLHF. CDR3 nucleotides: TGTGCCAGCATTAAACGTAGGGACAGGGGTTCACCCCTCCACTTT.

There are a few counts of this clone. CDR3 DNA sequence: TGTGCCAGCAGTTACTCGGACACGTTATCACCCCTCCACTTT. It encodes CASSYSDTLSPLHF. The genes are TRBV6-5 and TRBJ1-6; possibly TRBD1 for D (5 bases). The length of the CDR3 is 14 residues. The V end was cut by 0 bases, the J end by 10 bases, with 10 bases between. Germline CDR1 reads MNHEY; CDR2 reads SVGAGI.

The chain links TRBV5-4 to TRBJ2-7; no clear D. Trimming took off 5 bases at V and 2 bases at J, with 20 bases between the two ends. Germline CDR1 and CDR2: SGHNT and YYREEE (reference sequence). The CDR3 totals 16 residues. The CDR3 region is CASSRASNLGTYEQYF. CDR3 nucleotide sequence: TGTGCCAGCAGTCGCGCGTCTAACCTGGGCACCTACGAGCAGTACTTC. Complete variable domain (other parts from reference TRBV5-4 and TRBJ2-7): ETGVTQSPTHLIKTRGQQVTLRCSSQSGHNTVSWYQQALGQGPQFIFQYYREEENGRGNFPPRFSGLQFPNYSSELNVNALELDDSALYLCASSRASNLGTYEQYFGPGTRLTVT.

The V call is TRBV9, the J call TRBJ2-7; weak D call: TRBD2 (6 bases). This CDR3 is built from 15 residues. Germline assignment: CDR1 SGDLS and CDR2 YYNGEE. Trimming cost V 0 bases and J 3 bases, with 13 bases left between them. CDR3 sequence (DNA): TGTGCCAGCAGCGTAGAGCCCGGGGGAAACTACGAGCAGTACTTC. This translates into CASSVEPGGNYEQYF.

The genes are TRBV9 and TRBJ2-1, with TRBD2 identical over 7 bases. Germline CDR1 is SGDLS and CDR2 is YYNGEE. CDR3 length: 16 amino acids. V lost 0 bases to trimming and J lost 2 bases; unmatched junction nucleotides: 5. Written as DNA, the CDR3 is TGTGCCAGCAGCGTAGAGGTTCTAGCGGCCTACAATGAGCAGTTCTTC. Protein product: CASSVEVLAAYNEQFF.

The CDR3 region is CASRGQEQETQYF. The CDR3 region has the DNA TGTGCCAGCAGGGGGCAAGAACAAGAGACCCAGTACTTC. The chain joins TRBV9 to TRBJ2-5; D is possibly TRBD1 (5 bases). CDR1 is SGDLS, CDR2 YYNGEE, per germline. The germline V and J ends were trimmed by 5 bases and 2 bases, with 10 bases remaining between them. The CDR3 extends over 13 amino acids.

CDR3 bases: TGTGCCAGCGCCGGGGTAGGGACTAACTATGGCTACACCTTC. It yields the protein CASAGVGTNYGYTF. The V gene is TRBV25-1, the J gene TRBJ1-2; unclear D gene. V was trimmed by 8 bases and J by 0 bases, leaving 13 bases between them. The CDR3 loop spans 14 amino acids. CDR1 is MGHDK and CDR2 is SYGVNS in the germline V gene.

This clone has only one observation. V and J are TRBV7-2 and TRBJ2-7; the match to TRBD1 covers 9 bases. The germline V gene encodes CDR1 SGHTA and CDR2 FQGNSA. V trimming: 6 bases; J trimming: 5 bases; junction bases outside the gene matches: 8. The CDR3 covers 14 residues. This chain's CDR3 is CASRSGTGIHEQYF. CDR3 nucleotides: TGTGCCAGCAGATCCGGGACAGGGATCCACGAGCAGTACTTC.

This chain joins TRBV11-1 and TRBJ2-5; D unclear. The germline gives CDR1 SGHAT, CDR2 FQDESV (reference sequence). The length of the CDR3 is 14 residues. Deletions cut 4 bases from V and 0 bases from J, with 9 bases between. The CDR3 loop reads CASSSRSNQETQYF. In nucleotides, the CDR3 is TGTGCCAGCAGCTCCCGCAGTAACCAAGAGACCCAGTACTTC.

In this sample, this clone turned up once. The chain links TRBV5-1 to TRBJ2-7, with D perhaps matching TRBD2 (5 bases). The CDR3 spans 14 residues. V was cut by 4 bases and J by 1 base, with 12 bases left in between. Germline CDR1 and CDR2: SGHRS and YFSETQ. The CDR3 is CASSADTRSYEQYF. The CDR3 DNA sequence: TGCGCCAGCAGCGCAGACACTAGATCCTACGAGCAGTACTTC.

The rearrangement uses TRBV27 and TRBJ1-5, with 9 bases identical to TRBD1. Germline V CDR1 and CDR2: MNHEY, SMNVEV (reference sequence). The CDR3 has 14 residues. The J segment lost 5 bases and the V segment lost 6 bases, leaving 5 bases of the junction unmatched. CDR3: CASRPRTGDQPQHF. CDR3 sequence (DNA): TGTGCCAGCAGGCCCAGGACAGGGGATCAGCCCCAGCATTTT.

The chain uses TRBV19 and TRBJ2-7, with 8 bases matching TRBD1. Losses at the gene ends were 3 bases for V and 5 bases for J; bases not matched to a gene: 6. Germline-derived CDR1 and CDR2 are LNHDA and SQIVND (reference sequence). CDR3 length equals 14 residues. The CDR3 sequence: CASSIRTGYNEQYF. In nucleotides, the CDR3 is TGTGCCAGTAGTATTCGGACAGGGTATAACGAGCAGTACTTC.

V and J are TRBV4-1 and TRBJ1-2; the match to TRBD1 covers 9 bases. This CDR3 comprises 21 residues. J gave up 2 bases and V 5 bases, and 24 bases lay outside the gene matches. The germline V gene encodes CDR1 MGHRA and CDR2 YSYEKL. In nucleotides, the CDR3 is TGCGCCAGCAGCTCCCGGAACTCAGCATACGGGGACAGGGTTGGGAACTATGGCTACACCTTC. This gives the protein CASSSRNSAYGDRVGNYGYTF.

The CDR3 here is CASSLSLYYEQYF. The CDR3 nucleotides read TGCGCCAGCAGCTTGTCCCTATACTACGAGCAGTACTTC. The rearrangement joins TRBV5-1 to TRBJ2-7; unclear D gene. Trimming took 1 base from V and 3 from J, leaving 8 bases between them. CDR1 SGHRS and CDR2 YFSETQ come from the germline V gene. The CDR3 runs to 13 residues.

CDR3 protein: CSVAGYNEQFF. Written as DNA, the CDR3 is TGCAGCGTTGCAGGGTACAATGAGCAGTTCTTC. The V gene is TRBV29-1, the J gene TRBJ2-1, with D possibly matching TRBD1 (5 bases). In germline, CDR1 is SQVTM, CDR2 ANQGSEA. V shed 4 bases and J shed 4 bases, with 5 bases lying between them. CDR3 length: 11 amino acids.

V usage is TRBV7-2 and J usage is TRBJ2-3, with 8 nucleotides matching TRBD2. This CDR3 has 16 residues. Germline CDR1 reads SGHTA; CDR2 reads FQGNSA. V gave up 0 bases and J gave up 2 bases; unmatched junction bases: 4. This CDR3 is CASSLASGAYTDTQYF. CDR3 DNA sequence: TGTGCCAGCAGCTTAGCTAGCGGGGCATACACAGATACGCAGTATTTT.

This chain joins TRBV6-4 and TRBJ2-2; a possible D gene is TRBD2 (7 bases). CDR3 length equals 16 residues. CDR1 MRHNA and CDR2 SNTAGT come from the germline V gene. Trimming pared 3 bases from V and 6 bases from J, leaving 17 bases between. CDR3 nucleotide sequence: TGTGCCAGCAGTGATCCCGGGGGGCCCTCCCCCGGGGAGCTGTTTTTT. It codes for CASSDPGGPSPGELFF.

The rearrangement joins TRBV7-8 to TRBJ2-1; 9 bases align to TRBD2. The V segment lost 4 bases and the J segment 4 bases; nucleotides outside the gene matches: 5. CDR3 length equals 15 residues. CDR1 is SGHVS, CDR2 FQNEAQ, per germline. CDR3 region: CASSSSGGLYNEQFF. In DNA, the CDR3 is TGTGCCAGCAGCTCCAGCGGGGGGTTGTACAATGAGCAGTTCTTC.

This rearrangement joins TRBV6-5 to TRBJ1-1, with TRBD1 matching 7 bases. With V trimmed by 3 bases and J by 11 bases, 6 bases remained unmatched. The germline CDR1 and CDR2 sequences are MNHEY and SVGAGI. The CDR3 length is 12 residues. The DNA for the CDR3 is TGTGCCAGCAGTTATTTAGGGGGCTACGCTTTCTTT. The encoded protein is CASSYLGGYAFF.